The source of this T cell receptor beta chain is a study of blood T cell repertoires in COVID-19 (dated by TCRdb to 2020 to 2021). Describing the broader study: Collaborator samples came from the United States, Italy and Spain and covered acute and convalescent phases of COVID-19. Samples were obtained from the ongoing ImmuneRACE study (first 160 participants) and from over 1,000 subjects provided by 6 global collaborators. Deeply sampled blood TCRbeta repertoires from subjects exposed to, actively infected with, or recovered from COVID-19 were included in the dataset. The prospective study material was composed of cDNA or gDNA derived from T cells, B-cell-depleted T cells, or PBMCs. Nearly every sample came with metadata listing a de-identified subject ID, COVID-19 status, age in years and sex. Where available, HLA class I and class II types were obtained from metadata supplied by the sample provider rather than from assay-based typing. A freely available public database, intended as a resource for researchers studying the immune response to SARS-CoV-2, is where the repertoires were released.

What the authors observed across the whole study: The amount of clinical and demographic metadata varied by source and participant and was provided uncurated.

At one collaborating source in Seattle, patients were enrolled during active infection and were followed longitudinally through the course of disease. The collaborating institutions used their own protocols to collect whole blood in K2EDTA tubes. For TCRbeta analysis, collaborators shipped samples as frozen whole blood, isolated PBMCs, or DNA extracted from either of those sample types. TCRbeta CDR3 regions were amplified from genomic DNA by means of the immunoSEQ Assay, a bias-controlled multiplex PCR. For the original study's pipeline: The number of nucleated cells in each sample was estimated from the amplification of reference gene primers within the assay. Sequence reads were collapsed and filtered to measure the absolute abundance of every unique TCRbeta CDR3 rearrangement. For each sample, productive Simpson clonality was calculated as the square root of Simpson's diversity index over productive rearrangements. TCRdb limited this immuneACCESS table to in-frame rearrangements with V and J called. A share of clones is missing; checked studies link under half to unresolved V genes, and the rest is unexplained. For V, J and clone size, that table is used; D and trimming come from the DNA. This sample lists about 41,000 clones; 80% to 90% were detected once. In total, the top ten clones hold approximately 3.8% of the sample.

As regards this clone: No antigen is known for it. Nothing much larger sits one base from this clone, and base qualities are not available.

Spanning cysteine to phenylalanine, the CDR3 consists of 15 amino acids. Kept here is only the CDR3 DNA, which spans 45 bases and is read in frame from base 1. Reading the germline V gene (reference sequence) gives CDR1 GTSNPN and CDR2 SVGIG. Ends trimmed: V by 0 bases, J by 0 bases; bases unmatched to a gene: 1. The receptor's source is a man aged 35-49 years with COVID-19, enrolled during active disease. The sequence is built from TRBV30 and TRBJ1-2, with 10 middle bases fitting TRBD1. The sample taken for sequencing was peripheral blood. CDR3 reads: CAWSVGQGANYGYTF. The DNA reads TGTGCCTGGAGTGTAGGACAGGGGGCTAACTATGGCTACACCTTC.